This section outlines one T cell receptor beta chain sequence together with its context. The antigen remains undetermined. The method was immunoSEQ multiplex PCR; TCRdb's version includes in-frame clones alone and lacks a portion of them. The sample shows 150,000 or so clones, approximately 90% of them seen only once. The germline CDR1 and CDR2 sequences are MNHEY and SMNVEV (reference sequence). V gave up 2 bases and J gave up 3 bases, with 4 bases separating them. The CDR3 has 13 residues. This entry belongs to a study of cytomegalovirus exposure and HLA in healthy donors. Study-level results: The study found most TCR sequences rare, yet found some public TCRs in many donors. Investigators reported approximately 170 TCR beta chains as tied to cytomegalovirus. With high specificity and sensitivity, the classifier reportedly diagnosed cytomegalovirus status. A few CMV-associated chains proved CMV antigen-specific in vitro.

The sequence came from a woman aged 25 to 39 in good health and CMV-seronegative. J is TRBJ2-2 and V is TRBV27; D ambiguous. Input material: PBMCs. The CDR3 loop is CASSLPYTGELFF. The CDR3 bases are TGTGCCAGCAGTTTACCTTACACCGGGGAGCTGTTTTTT.